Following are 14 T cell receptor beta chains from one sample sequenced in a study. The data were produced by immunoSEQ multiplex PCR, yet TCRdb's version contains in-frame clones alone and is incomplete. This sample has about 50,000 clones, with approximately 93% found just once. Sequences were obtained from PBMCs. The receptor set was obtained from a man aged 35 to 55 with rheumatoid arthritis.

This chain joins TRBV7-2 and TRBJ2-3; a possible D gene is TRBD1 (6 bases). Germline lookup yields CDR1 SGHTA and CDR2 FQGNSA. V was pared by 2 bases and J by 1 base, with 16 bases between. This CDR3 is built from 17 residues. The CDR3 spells CASSLQGSRARTDTQYF. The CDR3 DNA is TGTGCCAGCAGCTTACAGGGGAGTAGGGCACGCACAGATACGCAGTATTTT.

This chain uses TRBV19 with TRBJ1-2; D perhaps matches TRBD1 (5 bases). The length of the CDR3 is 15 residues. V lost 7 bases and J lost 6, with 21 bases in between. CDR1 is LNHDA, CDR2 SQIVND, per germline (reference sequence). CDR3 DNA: TGTGCCAGTAAGCTCACCGGGACCGCTTGGGATGGCTACACCTTC. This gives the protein CASKLTGTAWDGYTF. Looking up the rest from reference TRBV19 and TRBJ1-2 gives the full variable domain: DGGITQSPKYLFRKEGQNVTLSCEQNLNHDAMYWYRQDPGQGLRLIYYSQIVNDFQKGDIAEGYSVSREKKESFPLTVTSAQKNPTAFYLCASKLTGTAWDGYTFGSGTRLTVV.

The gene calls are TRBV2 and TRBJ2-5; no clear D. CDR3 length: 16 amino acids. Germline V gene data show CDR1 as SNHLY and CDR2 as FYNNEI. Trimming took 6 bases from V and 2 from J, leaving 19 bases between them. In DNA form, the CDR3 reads TGTGCCAGCAGCCCAAAAAAGGGCCCGCTTCAAGAGACCCAGTACTTC. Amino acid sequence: CASSPKKGPLQETQYF.

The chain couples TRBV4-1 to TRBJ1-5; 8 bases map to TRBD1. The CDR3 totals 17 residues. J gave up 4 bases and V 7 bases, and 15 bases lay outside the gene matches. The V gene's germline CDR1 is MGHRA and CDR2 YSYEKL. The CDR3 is CASTPSSPGGPNQPQHF. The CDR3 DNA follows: TGCGCCAGCACCCCCTCGTCCCCAGGGGGCCCAAATCAGCCCCAGCATTTT.

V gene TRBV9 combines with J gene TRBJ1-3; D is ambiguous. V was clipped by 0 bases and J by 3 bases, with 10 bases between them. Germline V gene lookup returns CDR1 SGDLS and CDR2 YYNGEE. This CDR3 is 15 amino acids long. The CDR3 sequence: CASSVAPRNGNTIYF. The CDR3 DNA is TGTGCCAGCAGCGTAGCGCCCCGGAATGGAAACACCATATATTTT.

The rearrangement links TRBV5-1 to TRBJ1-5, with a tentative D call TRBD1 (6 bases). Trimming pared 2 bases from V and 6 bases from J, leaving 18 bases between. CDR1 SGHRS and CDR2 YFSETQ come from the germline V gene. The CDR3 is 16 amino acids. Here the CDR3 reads CASSLGVLGAGQPQHF. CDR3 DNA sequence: TGCGCCAGCAGCTTAGGAGTATTGGGGGCCGGTCAGCCCCAGCATTTT. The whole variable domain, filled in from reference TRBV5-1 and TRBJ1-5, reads KAGVTQTPRYLIKTRGQQVTLSCSPISGHRSVSWYQQTPGQGLQFLFEYFSETQRNKGNFPGRFSGRQFSNSRSEMNVSTLELGDSALYLCASSLGVLGAGQPQHFGDGTRLSIL.

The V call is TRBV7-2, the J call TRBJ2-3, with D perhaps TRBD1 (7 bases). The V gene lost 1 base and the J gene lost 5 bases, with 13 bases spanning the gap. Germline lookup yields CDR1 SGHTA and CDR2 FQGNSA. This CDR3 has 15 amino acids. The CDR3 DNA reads TGTGCCAGCAGCTTAGGACGGCAGGGGGGAGATACGCAGTATTTT. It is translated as CASSLGRQGGDTQYF.

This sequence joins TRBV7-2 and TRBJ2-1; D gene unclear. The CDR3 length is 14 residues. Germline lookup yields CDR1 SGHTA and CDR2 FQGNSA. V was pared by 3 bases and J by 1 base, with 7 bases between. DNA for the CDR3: TGTGCCAGCAGCTTCCGGCAGTCCTACAATGAGCAGTTCTTC. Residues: CASSFRQSYNEQFF.

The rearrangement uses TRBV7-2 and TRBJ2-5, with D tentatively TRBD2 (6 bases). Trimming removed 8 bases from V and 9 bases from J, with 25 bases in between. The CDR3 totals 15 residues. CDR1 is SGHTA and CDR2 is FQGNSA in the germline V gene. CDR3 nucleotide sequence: TGTGCCAGCGCTCCGGATGCGGGACTCCCGAGTGCCCAGTACTTC. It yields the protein CASAPDAGLPSAQYF.

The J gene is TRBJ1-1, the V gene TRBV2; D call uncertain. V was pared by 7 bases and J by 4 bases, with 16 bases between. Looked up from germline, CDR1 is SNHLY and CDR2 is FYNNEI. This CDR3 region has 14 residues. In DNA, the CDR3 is TGTGCCAGCACGCGGGAGGTGAAGGGCACTGAAGCTTTCTTT. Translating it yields CASTREVKGTEAFF.

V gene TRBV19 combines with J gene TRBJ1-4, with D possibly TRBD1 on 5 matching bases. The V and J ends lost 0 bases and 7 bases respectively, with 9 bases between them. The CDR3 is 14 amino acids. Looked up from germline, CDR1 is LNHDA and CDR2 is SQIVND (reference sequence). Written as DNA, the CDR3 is TGTGCCAGTAGTATAGACCGGGGGAGTGAAAAACTGTTTTTT. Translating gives CASSIDRGSEKLFF. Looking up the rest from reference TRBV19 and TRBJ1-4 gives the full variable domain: DGGITQSPKYLFRKEGQNVTLSCEQNLNHDAMYWYRQDPGQGLRLIYYSQIVNDFQKGDIAEGYSVSREKKESFPLTVTSAQKNPTAFYLCASSIDRGSEKLFFGSGTQLSVL.

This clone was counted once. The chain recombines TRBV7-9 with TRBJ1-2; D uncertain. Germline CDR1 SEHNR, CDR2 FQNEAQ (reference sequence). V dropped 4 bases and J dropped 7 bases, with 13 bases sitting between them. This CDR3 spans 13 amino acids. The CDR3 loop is CASSSQSGFGYTF. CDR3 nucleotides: TGTGCCAGCAGCTCACAATCCGGTTTTGGCTACACCTTC.

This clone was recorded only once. The CDR3 sequence: CASSRTDTQYF. CDR3 nucleotides: TGCGCCAGCAGCCGGACAGATACGCAGTATTTT. V gene TRBV4-3 combines with J gene TRBJ2-3; D ambiguous. Germline V gene sequence: CDR1 LGHNA, CDR2 YSLEER. There are 11 residues in the CDR3. V was clipped by 4 bases and J by 3 bases, with 2 bases between them.

As DNA, the CDR3 is TGTGCCAGACCCGGGACTAGCGGGGGGGAGGATGAGCAGTTCTTC. Protein product: CARPGTSGGEDEQFF. The V call is TRBV2, the J call TRBJ2-1; TRBD2 matches 16 bases. This CDR3 has 15 residues. Trimming took 9 bases from V and 8 from J; bases not matched to a gene: 7. Germline CDR1 is SNHLY and CDR2 is FYNNEI. The full variable domain, its missing parts supplied by reference TRBV2 and TRBJ2-1, is EPEVTQTPSHQVTQMGQEVILRCVPISNHLYFYWYRQILGQKVEFLVSFYNNEISEKSEIFDDQFSVERPDGSNFTLKIRSTKLEDSAMYFCARPGTSGGEDEQFFGPGTRLTVL.